This T cell receptor beta chain originates from a study of blood T cell repertoires in COVID-19 (dated by TCRdb to about 2020). For the wider study: Collaborator samples came from the United States, Italy and Spain and covered acute and convalescent phases of COVID-19. HLA class I and class II types, where available, came from metadata supplied by the sample provider rather than from assay-based typing. The prospective study material was composed of cDNA or gDNA derived from T cells, B-cell-depleted T cells, or PBMCs. Nearly every sample came with metadata listing a de-identified subject ID, COVID-19 status, age in years and sex. The samples were drawn from two sources: the first 160 participants of the ongoing ImmuneRACE study, and 1,254 subjects contributed by 6 global collaborators. The repertoires were released in a freely available public database intended as a resource for research on the immune response to SARS-CoV-2. Subjects who had been exposed to COVID-19, were actively infected with it, or had recovered from it provided the deeply sampled blood TCRbeta repertoires that made up the dataset. Study-wide conclusions, independent of this receptor: Clinical and demographic metadata were provided uncurated, with the amount varying by source and participant.

TCRbeta CDR3 regions were amplified from genomic DNA using the immunoSEQ Assay, a bias-controlled multiplex PCR. In the authors' own workflow: Nucleated cell counts per sample were estimated from amplification of reference gene primers within the assay. To quantify the absolute abundance of each unique TCRbeta CDR3 rearrangement, sequence reads were collapsed and filtered. For each sample, productive Simpson clonality was calculated by taking the square root of Simpson's diversity index across productive rearrangements. TCRdb mirrors the immuneACCESS table, restricted to in-frame sequences. Some clones are absent from its copies; in checked studies, under half trace to an unresolved V gene, and the reason for the others is unknown. The V and J calls and clone size come from that table; D and trimming were worked out from the DNA. The sample table records 150,000 to 200,000 clones; about 81% of these occur just once. Roughly 18% of the sample comes from the top ten.

Whole blood was collected in K2EDTA tubes by collaborating institutions according to the institutions' own protocols. For TCRbeta analysis, collaborators shipped samples as frozen whole blood, isolated PBMCs, or DNA extracted from either of those sample types. The CDR3 contains 16 residues, cysteine and phenylalanine counted. Only the CDR3 part of the read is kept: 48 bases, read in frame from the first base. Taken from the germline V gene, the CDR1 and CDR2 loops are MNHEY and SVGAGI. At the junction V is shortened by 0 bases and J by 3 bases; bases outside the gene matches: 7. In regard to this clone: The antigen this receptor binds is unknown. No per-base quality is available; no much larger clone lies one base away.

The sequencing sample was made of peripheral blood. The source of this sequence is an elderly woman with acute or convalescent COVID-19. The rearrangement joined TRBV6-5 to TRBJ1-2; 7 of the junction bases match TRBD1. The DNA reads as follows: TGTGCCAGCAGTTACTCGAAAAGGGGGCGCGACTATGGCTACACCTTC. Translation gives CASSYSKRGRDYGYTF.